Sequencing of this T cell receptor (beta chain) was carried out in a study of blood T cell repertoires in COVID-19. TCRdb's copy holds only in-frame clones and misses some; the assay was immunoSEQ multiplex PCR. Of roughly 200,000 clones listed, around 89% are singletons. The CDR3 runs to 15 residues. CDR1 is MNHNS and CDR2 is SASEGT in the germline V gene. V lost 3 bases and J 3 bases, leaving 15 bases between the germline ends. The clonotype was recovered from a woman in her 30s who had recovered from COVID-19. The V call is TRBV6-1, the J call TRBJ2-7, with TRBD1 as a possible D gene (6 bases). The sample was PBMCs or T cells enriched from blood (not recorded which). The CDR3 coding sequence is TGTGCCAGCAGTGAGGTAGAGGGGGTCGGCTACGAGCAGTACTTC. It codes for CASSEVEGVGYEQYF.